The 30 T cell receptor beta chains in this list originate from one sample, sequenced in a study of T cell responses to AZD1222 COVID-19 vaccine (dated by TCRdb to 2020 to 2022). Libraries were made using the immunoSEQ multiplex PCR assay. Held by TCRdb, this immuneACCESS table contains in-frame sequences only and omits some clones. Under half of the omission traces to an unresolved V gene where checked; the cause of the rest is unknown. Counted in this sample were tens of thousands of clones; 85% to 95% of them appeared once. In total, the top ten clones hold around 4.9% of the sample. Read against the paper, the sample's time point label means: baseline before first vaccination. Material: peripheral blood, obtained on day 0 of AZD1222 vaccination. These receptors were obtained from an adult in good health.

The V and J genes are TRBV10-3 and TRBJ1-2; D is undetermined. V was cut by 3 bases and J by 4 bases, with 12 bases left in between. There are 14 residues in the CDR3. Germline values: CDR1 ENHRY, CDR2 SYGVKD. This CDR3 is CAISERGAGYGYTF. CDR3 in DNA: TGTGCCATCAGTGAACGGGGTGCGGGCTATGGCTACACCTTC.

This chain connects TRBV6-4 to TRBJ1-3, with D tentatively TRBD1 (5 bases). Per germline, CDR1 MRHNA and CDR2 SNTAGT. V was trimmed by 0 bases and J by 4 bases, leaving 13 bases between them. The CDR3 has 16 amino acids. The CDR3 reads CASSDSSWGRGNTIYF. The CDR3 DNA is TGTGCCAGCAGTGACTCCTCATGGGGCCGGGGAAACACCATATATTTT.

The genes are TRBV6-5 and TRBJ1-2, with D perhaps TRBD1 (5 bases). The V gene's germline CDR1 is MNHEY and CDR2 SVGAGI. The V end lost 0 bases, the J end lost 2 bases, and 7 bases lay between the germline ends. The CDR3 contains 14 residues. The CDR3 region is CASSYSRGNYGYTF. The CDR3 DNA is TGTGCCAGCAGTTACTCGAGGGGCAACTATGGCTACACCTTC.

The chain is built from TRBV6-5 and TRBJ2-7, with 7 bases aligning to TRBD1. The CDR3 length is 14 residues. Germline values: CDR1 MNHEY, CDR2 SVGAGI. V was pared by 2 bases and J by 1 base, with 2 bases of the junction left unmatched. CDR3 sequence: CASSYDRDSYEQYF. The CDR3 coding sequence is TGTGCCAGCAGTTACGACAGGGATTCCTACGAGCAGTACTTC.

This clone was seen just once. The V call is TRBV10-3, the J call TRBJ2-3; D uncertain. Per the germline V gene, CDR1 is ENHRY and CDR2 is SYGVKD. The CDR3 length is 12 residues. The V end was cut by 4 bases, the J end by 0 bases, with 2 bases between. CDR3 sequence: CAISVSTDTQYF. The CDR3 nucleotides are TGTGCCATCAGTGTTAGCACAGATACGCAGTATTTT.

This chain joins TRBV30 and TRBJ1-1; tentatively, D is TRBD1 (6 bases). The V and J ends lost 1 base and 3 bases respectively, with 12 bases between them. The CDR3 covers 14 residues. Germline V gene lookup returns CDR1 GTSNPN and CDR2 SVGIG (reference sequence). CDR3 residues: CAWSAGASDTEAFF. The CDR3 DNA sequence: TGTGCCTGGAGTGCAGGGGCGTCCGACACTGAAGCTTTCTTT.

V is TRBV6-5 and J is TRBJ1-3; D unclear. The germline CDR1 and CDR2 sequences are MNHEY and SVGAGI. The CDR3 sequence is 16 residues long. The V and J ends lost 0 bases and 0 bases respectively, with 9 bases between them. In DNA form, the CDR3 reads TGTGCCAGCAGTTACTCGAAACGGCTCTCTGGAAACACCATATATTTT. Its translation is CASSYSKRLSGNTIYF.

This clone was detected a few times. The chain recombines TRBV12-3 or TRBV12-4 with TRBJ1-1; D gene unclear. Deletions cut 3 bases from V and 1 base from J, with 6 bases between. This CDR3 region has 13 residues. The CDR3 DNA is TGTGCCAGCAGTTTTCGGCAGAACACTGAAGCTTTCTTT. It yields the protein CASSFRQNTEAFF.

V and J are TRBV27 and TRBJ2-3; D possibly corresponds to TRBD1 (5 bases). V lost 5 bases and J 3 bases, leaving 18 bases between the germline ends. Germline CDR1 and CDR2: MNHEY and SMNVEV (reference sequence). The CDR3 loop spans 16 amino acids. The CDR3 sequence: CASSPRVSSGTDTQYF. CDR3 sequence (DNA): TGTGCCAGCAGTCCCCGGGTCTCGTCAGGGACAGATACGCAGTATTTT.

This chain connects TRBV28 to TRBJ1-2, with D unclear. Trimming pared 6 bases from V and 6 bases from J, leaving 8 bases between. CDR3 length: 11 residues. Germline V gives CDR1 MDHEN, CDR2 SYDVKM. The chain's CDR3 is CASSYFNGYTF. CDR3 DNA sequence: TGTGCCAGCAGCTATTTTAATGGCTACACCTTC.

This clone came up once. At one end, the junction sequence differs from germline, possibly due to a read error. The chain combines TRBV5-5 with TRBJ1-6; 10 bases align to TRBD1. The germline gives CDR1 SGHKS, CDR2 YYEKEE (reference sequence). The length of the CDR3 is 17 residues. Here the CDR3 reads CASRLDRGSSYNSPLHF. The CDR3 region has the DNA TGTGCCAGCAGATTGGACAGGGGGAGCTCCTATAATTCACCCCTCCACTTT.

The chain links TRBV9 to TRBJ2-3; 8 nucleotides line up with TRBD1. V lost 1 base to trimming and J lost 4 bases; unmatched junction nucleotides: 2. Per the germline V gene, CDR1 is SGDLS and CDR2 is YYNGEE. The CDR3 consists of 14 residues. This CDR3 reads CASSVRTGPDTQYF. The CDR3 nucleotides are TGTGCCAGCAGCGTACGGACAGGGCCAGATACGCAGTATTTT. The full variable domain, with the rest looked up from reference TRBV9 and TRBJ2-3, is DSGVTQTPKHLITATGQRVTLRCSPRSGDLSVYWYQQSLDQGLQFLIQYYNGEERAKGNILERFSAQQFPDLHSELNLSSLELGDSALYFCASSVRTGPDTQYFGPGTRLTVL.

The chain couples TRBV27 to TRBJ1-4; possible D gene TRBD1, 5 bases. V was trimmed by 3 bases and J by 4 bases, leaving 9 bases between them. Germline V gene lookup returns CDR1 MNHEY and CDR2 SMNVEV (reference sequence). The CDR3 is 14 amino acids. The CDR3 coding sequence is TGTGCCAGCAGTTTGCAGGGTTTTAATGAAAAACTGTTTTTT. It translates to CASSLQGFNEKLFF.

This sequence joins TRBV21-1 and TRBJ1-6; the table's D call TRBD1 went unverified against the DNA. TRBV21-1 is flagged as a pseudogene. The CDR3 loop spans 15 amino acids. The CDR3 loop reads CASARQQPYNSPLHF. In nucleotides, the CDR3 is TGTGCCAGCGCAAGACAACAGCCCTATAATTCACCCCTCCACTTT.

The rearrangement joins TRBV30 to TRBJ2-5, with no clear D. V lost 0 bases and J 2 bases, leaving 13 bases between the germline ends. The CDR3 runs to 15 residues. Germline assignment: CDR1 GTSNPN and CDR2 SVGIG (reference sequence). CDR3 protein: CAWSVEEYGQETQYF. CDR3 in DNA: TGTGCCTGGAGTGTAGAGGAGTATGGGCAAGAGACCCAGTACTTC.

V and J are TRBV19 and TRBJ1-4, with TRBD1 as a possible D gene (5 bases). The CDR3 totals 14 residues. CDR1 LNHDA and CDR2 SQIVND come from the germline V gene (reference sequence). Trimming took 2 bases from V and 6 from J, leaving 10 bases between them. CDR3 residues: CASSIRGNYEKLFF. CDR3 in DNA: TGTGCCAGTAGTATAAGGGGCAACTATGAAAAACTGTTTTTT.

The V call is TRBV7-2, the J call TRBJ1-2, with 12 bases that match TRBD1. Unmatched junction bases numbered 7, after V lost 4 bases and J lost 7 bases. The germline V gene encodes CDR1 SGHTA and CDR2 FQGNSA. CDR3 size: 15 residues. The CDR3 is CASSSGTGGASGYTF. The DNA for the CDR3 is TGTGCCAGCAGCTCCGGGACAGGGGGCGCAAGTGGCTACACCTTC.

DNA for the CDR3: TGTGCCAGCAGTTACGGGAGTGGCTACACCTTC. It translates to CASSYGSGYTF. The chain combines TRBV6-5 with TRBJ1-2; D gene uncertain. CDR1 and CDR2 from the germline V gene are MNHEY and SVGAGI. This CDR3 is 11 amino acids long. V was shortened by 2 bases and J by 7 bases, with 5 bases between the two germline ends.

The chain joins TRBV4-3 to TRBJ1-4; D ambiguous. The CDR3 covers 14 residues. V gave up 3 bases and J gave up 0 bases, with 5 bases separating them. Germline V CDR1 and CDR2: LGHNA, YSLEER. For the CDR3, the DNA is TGCGCCAGCAGCCAGGAGGCAACTAATGAAAAACTGTTTTTT. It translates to CASSQEATNEKLFF.

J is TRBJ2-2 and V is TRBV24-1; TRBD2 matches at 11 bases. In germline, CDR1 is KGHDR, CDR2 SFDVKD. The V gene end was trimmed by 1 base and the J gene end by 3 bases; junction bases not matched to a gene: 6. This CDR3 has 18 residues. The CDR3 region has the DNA TGTGCCACCAGTGATTTTGGGGTTAGCGGGGGGGACACCGGGGAGCTGTTTTTT. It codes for CATSDFGVSGGDTGELFF.

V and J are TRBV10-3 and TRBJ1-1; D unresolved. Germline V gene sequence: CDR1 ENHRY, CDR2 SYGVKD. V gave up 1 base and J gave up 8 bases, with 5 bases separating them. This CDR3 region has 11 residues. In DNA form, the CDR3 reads TGTGCCATCAGTGAGTGGTCCGAAGCTTTCTTT. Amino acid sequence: CAISEWSEAFF.

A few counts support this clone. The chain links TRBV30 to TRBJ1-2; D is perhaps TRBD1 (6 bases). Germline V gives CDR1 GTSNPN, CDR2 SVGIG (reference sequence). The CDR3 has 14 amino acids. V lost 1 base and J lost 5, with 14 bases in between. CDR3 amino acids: CAWSGGQFQYGYTF. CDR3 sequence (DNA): TGTGCCTGGAGTGGAGGACAGTTCCAATATGGCTACACCTTC.

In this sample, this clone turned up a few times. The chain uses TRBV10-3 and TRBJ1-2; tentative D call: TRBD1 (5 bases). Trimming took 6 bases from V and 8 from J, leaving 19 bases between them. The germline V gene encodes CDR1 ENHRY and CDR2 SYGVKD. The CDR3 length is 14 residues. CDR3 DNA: TGTGCCATCAGGGGGGAGGGGCCCCCGTGGGGCTACACCTTC. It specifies CAIRGEGPPWGYTF.

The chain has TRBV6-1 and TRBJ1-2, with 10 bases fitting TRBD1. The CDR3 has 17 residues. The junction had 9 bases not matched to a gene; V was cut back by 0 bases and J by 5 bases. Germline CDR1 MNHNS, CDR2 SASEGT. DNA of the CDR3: TGTGCCAGCAGTGAAGCTGGGACAGGGGCTATAGTTTATGGCTACACCTTC. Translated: CASSEAGTGAIVYGYTF.

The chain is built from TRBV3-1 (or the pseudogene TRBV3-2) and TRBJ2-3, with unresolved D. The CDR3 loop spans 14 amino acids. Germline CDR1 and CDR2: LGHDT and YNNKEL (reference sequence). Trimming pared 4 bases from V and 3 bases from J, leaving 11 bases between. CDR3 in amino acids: CASSRFSMTDTQYF. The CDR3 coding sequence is TGTGCCAGCAGCCGATTCTCCATGACAGATACGCAGTATTTT.

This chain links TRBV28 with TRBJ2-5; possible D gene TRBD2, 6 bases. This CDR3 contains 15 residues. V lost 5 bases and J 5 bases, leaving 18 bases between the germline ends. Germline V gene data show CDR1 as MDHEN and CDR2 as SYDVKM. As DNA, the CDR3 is TGTGCCAGCAGTAATCGGGAGCCGGGTGCGGAGACCCAGTACTTC. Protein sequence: CASSNREPGAETQYF.

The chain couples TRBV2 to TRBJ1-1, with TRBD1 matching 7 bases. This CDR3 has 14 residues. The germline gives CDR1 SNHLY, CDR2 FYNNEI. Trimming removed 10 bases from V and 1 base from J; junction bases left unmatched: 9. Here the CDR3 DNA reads TGTGCCATCCGAGAAGGGACAGCGAACACTGAAGCTTTCTTT. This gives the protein CAIREGTANTEAFF.

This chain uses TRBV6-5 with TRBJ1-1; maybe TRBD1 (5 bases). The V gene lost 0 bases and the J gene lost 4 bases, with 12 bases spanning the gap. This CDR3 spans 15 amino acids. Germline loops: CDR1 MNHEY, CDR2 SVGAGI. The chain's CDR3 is CASSYSGRGLTEAFF. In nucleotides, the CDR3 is TGTGCCAGCAGTTACTCGGGGAGGGGCCTCACTGAAGCTTTCTTT.

CDR3 protein: CASSLTGTGVTEQYF. In nucleotides, the CDR3 is TGTGCCAGCAGCTTGACGGGGACAGGGGTAACCGAGCAGTACTTC. The chain couples TRBV5-5 to TRBJ2-7, with 10 positions matching TRBD1. CDR3 length: 15 residues. The germline CDR1 and CDR2 sequences are SGHKS and YYEKEE (reference sequence). The J segment lost 6 bases and the V segment lost 1 base, leaving 7 bases of the junction unmatched.

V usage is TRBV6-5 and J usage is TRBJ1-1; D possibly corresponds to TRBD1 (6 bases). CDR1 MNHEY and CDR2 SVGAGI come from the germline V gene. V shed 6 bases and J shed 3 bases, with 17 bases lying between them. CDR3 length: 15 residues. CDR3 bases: TGTGCCAGCAGCCAAAAGGGGGGCGTCTACACTGAAGCTTTCTTT. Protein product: CASSQKGGVYTEAFF.